This T cell receptor beta chain came from a study of human T cells and chemical hapten exposure. General study findings and limits: Expanded TCRs made up significantly more big CDR3 similarity clusters than controls did. As the donors had alopecia, their immune response may differ from healthy people's.

As to time point: patch test 2, 6 weeks after DPC sensitization. Treatment noted: therapeutic diphenylcyclopropenone sensitization with weekly scalp DPC. Those who donated were patients with alopecia, 18 to 70 years of age, and suitable for DPC. This clonotype was recorded a few times. Its specificity is unknown. Germline CDR1 reads SNHLY; CDR2 reads FYNNEI. The CDR3 consists of 11 residues. The ends were cut back, 11 bases at V and 3 bases at J, with 10 bases in the middle. Per the original methods: Between about 23,224 and 750,000 TCRs appeared in each sample, and the median stood at about 93,000. Each CDR3 protein is one row after TCRdb ran MiXCR on the RACE reads. V and J calls and clone size were set by TCRdb, not the authors. Of 350,000 to 400,000 distinct CDR3 sequences in the sample, about 6% were seen once.

The source material was whole blood, sampled in connection with sensitization to the hapten diphenylcyclopropenone (DPC). This TCR came from a young woman with alopecia areata. Some clones in this sample may be carry-over from other donors' samples. The chain recombines TRBV2 with TRBJ1-1; weak D call: TRBD1 (5 bases). CDR3 sequence (DNA): TGTGCCGTCAGGGTTTACACTGAAGCTTTCTTT. As protein: CAVRVYTEAFF.